This TCR beta chain stems from a study of cytomegalovirus exposure and HLA in healthy donors (dated by TCRdb to about 2017). A note on the overall study: According to a later analysis, the roughly 120 validation repertoires were produced on the same platform as the 666 repertoires of the first cohort. The aim of the study was to test whether cataloging public T cell receptors could identify signatures of past pathogen exposure. In addition to the first cohort of 666 subjects, a separate validation cohort of some 120 different subjects was used. To predict cytomegalovirus infection status, the study brought together high-throughput TCR immunosequencing, statistical association of individual TCRs with disease status, and machine learning. General conclusions and limits of the study: The classifier was reported to diagnose cytomegalovirus status with high specificity and sensitivity in both the original cohort and the validation cohort. A later analysis had no HLA typing for the validation cohort, so co-occurrence there was scored across all 120 repertoires. While some public TCRs were present in many individuals, most TCR sequences turned up only very rarely across donors. The authors suggested that the approach could potentially be extended to other disease states and immunological phenotypes. The study listed 164 TCR beta chains as associated with cytomegalovirus. A later analysis found that TCRs clustered in the first cohort also tended to co-occur in the 120 validation repertoires, with 90% to 95% of cluster scores above 0. In vitro tests confirmed that a few of the cytomegalovirus-associated TCR beta chains recognize cytomegalovirus antigens.

Comment on this clone: Which antigen it targets is not known. Base qualities were left out, and no much larger clone turns up one base away.

The donors belonged to the validation cohort of approximately 130 subjects, which was separate from the roughly 670-subject first cohort. The protocol used for the library was the immunoSEQ multiplex PCR assay. The authors processed their data as follows. To diagnose cytomegalovirus status from the catalog of TCR beta chain sequences, a statistical classification framework was built. TCRdb stores this immuneACCESS table with in-frame sequences only. Part of the clones is absent; in the studies checked, under half of the shortfall reflects unresolved V genes, and no reason is known for the rest. V, J and clone size are taken as reported in that table, and D and trimming were inferred from the DNA itself. This sample comprises approximately 230,000 clones, roughly 87% of them detected only once. The top ten hold about 12% of the sample. Via the germline V gene, CDR1 is MDHEN and CDR2 SYDVKM. From cysteine to phenylalanine, the CDR3 is 10 amino acids long. The read is trimmed to its CDR3 DNA, 30 bases read in frame from base 1. Trimming removed 5 bases from V and 7 bases from J, leaving 6 bases between the germline ends.

This receptor was taken from a man aged 18 to 30 in good health and CMV-seropositive. Here the chain combines TRBV28 and TRBJ2-7, with the identity of the D gene unclear. Input material: PBMCs. The CDR3 region reads CASSENEQYF. The DNA is as follows: TGTGCCAGCAGTGAGAATGAGCAGTACTTC. Beyond the CDR3, the reference TRBV28 and TRBJ2-7 genes provide the residues; the full variable domain reads: DVKVTQSSRYLVKRTGEKVFLECVQDMDHENMFWYRQDPGLGLRLIYFSYDVKMKEKGDIPEGYSVSREKKERFSLILESASTNQTSMYLCASSENEQYFGPGTRLTVT.